This TCR beta chain was recovered during a study of blood T cell repertoires in COVID-19. The V segment lost 3 bases and the J segment 4 bases; nucleotides outside the gene matches: 6. The CDR3 is made up of 15 amino acids. Per the germline V gene, CDR1 is KGHSH and CDR2 is LQKENI. Seattle patients were enrolled while actively infected and followed longitudinally. Study processing details: How many nucleated cells were present was estimated from reference gene primer amplification. Here immunoSEQ multiplex PCR was the method, and the copy in TCRdb shows in-frame clones only, minus some. For V, J and clone size, that table is used; D and trimming come from the DNA. The sample has 120,000 to 150,000 clones, 80% to 90% seen once.

This chain links TRBV18 with TRBJ2-7; the match to TRBD2 covers 10 bases. Material: peripheral blood. This clonotype originated in a woman aged 60-75 years with COVID-19, enrolled during active disease. CDR3 DNA: TGTGCCAGCTCACCTGCTGCTAGCGGGGGATACGAGCAGTACTTC. It yields the protein CASSPAASGGYEQYF. The variable domain in full, completed from reference TRBV18 and TRBJ2-7, reads NAGVMQNPRHLVRRRGQEARLRCSPMKGHSHVYWYRQLPEEGLKFMVYLQKENIIDESGMPKERFSAEFPKEGPSILRIQQVVRGDSAAYFCASSPAASGGYEQYFGPGTRLTVT.